Each of the 3 T cell receptor beta chains below was sequenced from the same sample in a study of spatial heterogeneity in lung cancer. Specified time point: sample taken at primary tumor resection. Unsorted tumor, nontumor lung tissue or cryopreserved PBMC supplied the whole RNA. TCRdb analysed the 5' RACE reads with MiXCR anew, one entry per CDR3 protein. The sample gives tens of thousands of distinct CDR3 sequences, approximately 7% of which show up once; about 3% is in the top ten. The sequenced sample was PBMCs, obtained at surgery. Receptor source: a female donor with early-stage non-small cell lung cancer.

This clonotype was found many times. The rearrangement links TRBV29-1 to TRBJ1-3, with TRBD1 identical over 9 bases. The J segment lost 2 bases and the V segment lost 7 bases, leaving 3 bases of the junction unmatched. Germline V gene lookup returns CDR1 SQVTM and CDR2 ANQGSEA. CDR3 length: 13 amino acids. The CDR3 DNA reads as TGCAGCGCCCGGGACAGGGCTGGAAACACCATATATTTT. Protein: CSARDRAGNTIYF.

This clonotype appeared a few times. The rearrangement uses TRBV20-1 and TRBJ1-2; possible D gene TRBD1, 6 bases. Between the trimmed V and J ends, which lost 4 bases and 4 bases, there was a span of 10 bases. Germline V lookup: CDR1 DFQATT, CDR2 SNEGSKA (reference sequence). There are 12 residues in the CDR3. This chain's CDR3 is CSATTGPYGYTF. CDR3 coding DNA: TGCAGTGCTACGACAGGTCCCTATGGCTACACCTTC.

In its sample, this clonotype was seen many times. This chain connects TRBV5-5 to TRBJ1-4, with D perhaps matching TRBD1 (5 bases). V was shortened by 2 bases and J by 2 bases, with 10 bases between the two germline ends. CDR1 is SGHKS and CDR2 is YYEKEE in the germline V gene (reference sequence). This CDR3 is 15 amino acids long. CDR3 protein: CASSFGRATNEKLFF. DNA of the CDR3: TGTGCCAGCAGCTTTGGCAGGGCGACTAATGAAAAACTGTTTTTT.